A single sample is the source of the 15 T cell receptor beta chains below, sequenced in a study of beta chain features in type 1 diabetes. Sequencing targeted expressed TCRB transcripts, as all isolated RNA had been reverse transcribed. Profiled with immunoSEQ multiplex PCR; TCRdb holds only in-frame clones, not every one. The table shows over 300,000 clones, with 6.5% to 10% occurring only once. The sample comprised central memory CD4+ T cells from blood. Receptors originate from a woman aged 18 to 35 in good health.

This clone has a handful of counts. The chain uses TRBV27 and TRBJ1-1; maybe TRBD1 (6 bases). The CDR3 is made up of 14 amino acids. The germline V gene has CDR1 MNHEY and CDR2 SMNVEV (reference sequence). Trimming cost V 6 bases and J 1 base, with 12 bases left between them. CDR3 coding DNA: TGTGCCAGCAGGTGGCCGGGACAGAACACTGAAGCTTTCTTT. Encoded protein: CASRWPGQNTEAFF.

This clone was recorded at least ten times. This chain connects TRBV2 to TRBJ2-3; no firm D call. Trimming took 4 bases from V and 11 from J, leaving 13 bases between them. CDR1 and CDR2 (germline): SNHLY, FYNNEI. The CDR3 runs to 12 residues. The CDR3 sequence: CASSVALTEQYF. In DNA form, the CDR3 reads TGTGCCAGCAGTGTCGCACTGACGGAGCAGTATTTT. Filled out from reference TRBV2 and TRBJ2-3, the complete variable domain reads EPEVTQTPSHQVTQMGQEVILRCVPISNHLYFYWYRQILGQKVEFLVSFYNNEISEKSEIFDDQFSVERPDGSNFTLKIRSTKLEDSAMYFCASSVALTEQYFGPGTRLTVL.

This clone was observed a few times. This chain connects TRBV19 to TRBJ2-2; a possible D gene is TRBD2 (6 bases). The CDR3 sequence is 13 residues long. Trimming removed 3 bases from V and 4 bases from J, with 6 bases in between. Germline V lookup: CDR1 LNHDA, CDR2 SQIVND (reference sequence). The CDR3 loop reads CASSMGGTGELFF. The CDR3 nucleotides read TGTGCCAGTAGTATGGGAGGCACCGGGGAGCTGTTTTTT.

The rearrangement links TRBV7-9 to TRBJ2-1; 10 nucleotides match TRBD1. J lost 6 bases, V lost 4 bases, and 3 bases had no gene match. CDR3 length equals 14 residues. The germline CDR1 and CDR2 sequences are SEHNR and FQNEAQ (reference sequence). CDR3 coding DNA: TGTGCCAGCAGCTCGGGACAGGGGCCCAATGAGCAGTTCTTC. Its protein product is CASSSGQGPNEQFF.

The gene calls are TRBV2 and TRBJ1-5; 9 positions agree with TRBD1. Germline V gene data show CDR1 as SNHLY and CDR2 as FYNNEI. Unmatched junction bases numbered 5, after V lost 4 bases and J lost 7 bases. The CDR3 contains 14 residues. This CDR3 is CASSGTGELQPQHF. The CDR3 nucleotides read TGTGCCAGCAGTGGGACAGGGGAATTGCAGCCCCAGCATTTT.

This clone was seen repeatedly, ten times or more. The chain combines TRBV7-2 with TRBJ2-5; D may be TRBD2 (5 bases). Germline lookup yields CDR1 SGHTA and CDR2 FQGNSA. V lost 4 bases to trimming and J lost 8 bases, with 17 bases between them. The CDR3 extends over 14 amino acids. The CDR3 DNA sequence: TGTGCCAGCAGCTCTGGTGCGGGCTCAGGTACCCAGTACTTC. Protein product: CASSSGAGSGTQYF.

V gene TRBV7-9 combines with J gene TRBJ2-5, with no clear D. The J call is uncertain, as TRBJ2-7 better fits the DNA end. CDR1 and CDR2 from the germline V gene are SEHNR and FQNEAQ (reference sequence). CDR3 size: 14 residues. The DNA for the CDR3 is TGTGCCAGCAGCTTTTCGGCTGCTAACTACGAGCAGTACTTC. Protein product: CASSFSAANYEQYF.

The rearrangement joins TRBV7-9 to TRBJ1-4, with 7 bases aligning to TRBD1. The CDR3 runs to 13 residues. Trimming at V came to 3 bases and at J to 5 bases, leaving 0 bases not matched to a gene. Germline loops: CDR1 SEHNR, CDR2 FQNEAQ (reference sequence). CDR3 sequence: CASSLDRNEKLFF. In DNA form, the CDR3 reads TGTGCCAGCAGCTTGGACAGGAATGAAAAACTGTTTTTT. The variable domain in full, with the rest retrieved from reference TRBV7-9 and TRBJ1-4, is DTGVSQNPRHKITKRGQNVTFRCDPISEHNRLYWYRQTLGQGPEFLTYFQNEAQLEKSRLLSDRFSAERPKGSFSTLEIQRTEQGDSAMYLCASSLDRNEKLFFGSGTQLSVL.

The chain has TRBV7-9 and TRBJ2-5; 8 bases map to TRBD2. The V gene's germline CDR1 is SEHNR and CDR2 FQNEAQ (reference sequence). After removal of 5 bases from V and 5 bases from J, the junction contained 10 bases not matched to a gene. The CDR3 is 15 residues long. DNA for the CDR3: TGTGCCAGCAGCAAAAATAGCGGGAAGGGGGAGACCCAGTACTTC. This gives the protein CASSKNSGKGETQYF.

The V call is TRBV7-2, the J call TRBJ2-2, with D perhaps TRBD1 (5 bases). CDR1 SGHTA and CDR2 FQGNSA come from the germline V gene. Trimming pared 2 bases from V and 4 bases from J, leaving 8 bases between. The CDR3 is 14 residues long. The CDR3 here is CASSLQGITGELFF. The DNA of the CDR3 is TGTGCCAGCAGCTTACAGGGAATCACCGGGGAGCTGTTTTTT.

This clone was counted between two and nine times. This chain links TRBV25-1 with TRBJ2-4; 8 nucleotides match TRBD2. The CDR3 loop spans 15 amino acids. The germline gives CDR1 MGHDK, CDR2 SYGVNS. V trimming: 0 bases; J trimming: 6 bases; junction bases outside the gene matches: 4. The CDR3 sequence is CASSEYRLAGNIQYF. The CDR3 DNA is TGTGCCAGCAGTGAATATAGGCTAGCGGGAAACATTCAGTACTTC.

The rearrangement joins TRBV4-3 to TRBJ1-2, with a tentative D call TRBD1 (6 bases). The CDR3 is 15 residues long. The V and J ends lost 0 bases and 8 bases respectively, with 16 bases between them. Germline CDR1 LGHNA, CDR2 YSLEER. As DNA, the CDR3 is TGCGCCAGCAGCCAAGACACAGGGCTGCGTGTAGGCTACACCTTC. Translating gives CASSQDTGLRVGYTF.

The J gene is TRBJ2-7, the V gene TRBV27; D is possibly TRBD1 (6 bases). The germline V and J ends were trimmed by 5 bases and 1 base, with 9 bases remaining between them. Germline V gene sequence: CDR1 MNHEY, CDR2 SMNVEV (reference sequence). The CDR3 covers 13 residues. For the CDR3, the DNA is TGTGCCAGCAGTATAGGACAGTCCTACGAGCAGTACTTC. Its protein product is CASSIGQSYEQYF.

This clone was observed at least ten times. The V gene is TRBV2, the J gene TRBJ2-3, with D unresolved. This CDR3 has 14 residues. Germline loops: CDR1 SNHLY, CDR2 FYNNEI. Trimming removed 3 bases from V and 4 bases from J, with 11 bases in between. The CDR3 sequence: CASSDRAGADTQYF. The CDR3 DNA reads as TGTGCCAGCAGTGATAGGGCCGGCGCAGATACGCAGTATTTT.

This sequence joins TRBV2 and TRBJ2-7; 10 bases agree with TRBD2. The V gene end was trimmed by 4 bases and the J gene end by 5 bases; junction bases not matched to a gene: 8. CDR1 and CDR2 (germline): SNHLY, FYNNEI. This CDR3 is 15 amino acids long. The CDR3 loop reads CASSGPSGRVNEQYF. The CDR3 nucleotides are TGTGCCAGCAGTGGGCCTAGCGGGAGAGTGAACGAGCAGTACTTC. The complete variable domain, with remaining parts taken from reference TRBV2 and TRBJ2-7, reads EPEVTQTPSHQVTQMGQEVILRCVPISNHLYFYWYRQILGQKVEFLVSFYNNEISEKSEIFDDQFSVERPDGSNFTLKIRSTKLEDSAMYFCASSGPSGRVNEQYFGPGTRLTVT.